This T cell receptor (beta chain) was found in a study of Graves' ophthalmopathy and Graves' hyperthyroidism. Someone took the PBMCs out of more than 9 ml of fresh peripheral blood. Remarks on this clonotype: Antigen specificity is unknown.

Amplification targeted the TCR beta CDR3 regions, with RNA transcripts as the source material. HTBI-primed first-round RT-PCR preceded second-round multiplex PCR. TCRdb called the multiplex PCR reads again in MiXCR, with one record for every CDR3 protein. The data show over 200,000 distinct CDR3 sequences, over 25% seen once. Unmatched junction bases numbered 10, after V lost 5 bases and J lost 5 bases. This CDR3 is built from 15 residues. Study results and caveats: Most clonotypes expanded in thyroid above 0.001 frequency were present in blood too. Distinction of ophthalmopathy from stable hyperthyroidism by a 13-signature model reached approximately 90% sensitivity and just under 84% specificity.

The chain joins TRBV12-3 or TRBV12-4 to TRBJ2-7; 9 bases align to TRBD2. The sequence was obtained from a man aged 45-60 years with Graves' ophthalmopathy. Sequenced: peripheral blood. CDR3 nucleotide sequence: TGTGCCAGCAGTCCTACCGGGACTAGCAAGGACGAGCAGTACTTC. This gives the protein CASSPTGTSKDEQYF.